The clone carrying this T cell receptor beta chain was counted at least ten times. Antigen unknown. The data were obtained in a study of cytomegalovirus exposure and HLA in healthy donors. Use of 60 Vbeta and 13 Jbeta primers characterized the PCR. Using immunoSEQ multiplex PCR, the repertoire was profiled, and TCRdb retains in-frame clones only, with some absent. The sample consists of around 110,000 clones, about 74% of them appearing once. The CDR3 runs to 16 residues. The trim removed 5 bases at V and 2 bases at J, leaving 10 bases unmatched. Germline CDR1 is MNHEY and CDR2 is SMNVEV (reference sequence). Study observations and caveats: Published work reported that the classifier diagnosed cytomegalovirus status with high specificity and sensitivity.

The source material was PBMCs. V is TRBV27 and J is TRBJ2-7; TRBD1 aligns across 9 bases. The source of this sequence is a man aged 25 to 45 in good health and CMV-seropositive. The CDR3 region is CASSASDRGTAYEQYF. CDR3 DNA sequence: TGTGCCAGCAGTGCCTCAGACAGGGGGACGGCCTACGAGCAGTACTTC.